A selection of T cell receptor beta chains follows, all from one sample in a study of blood T cell repertoires in COVID-19. TCRdb keeps only in-frame clones here, not all; method: immunoSEQ multiplex PCR. Counted here are about 60,000 clones, approximately 82% occurring once; the ten biggest clones make up less than 4.5%. The sequencing input was peripheral blood. Source of these receptors: a man aged 60 to 69 with acute or convalescent COVID-19. CDR3s include the opening cysteine and the closing phenylalanine or tryptophan. The D gene is left open where the match is weak. Size tells how often a clone was seen (once, few, many) or the class of an expanded clone, and some rows leave it out.

v_call,d_call,clone_size,cdr3_length,j_call,cdr3_nt,cdr3_aa
TRBV27,NA,NA,16,TRBJ2-1,TGTGCCAGCAGTCCCCTGGGGCGGGAAAAATACAATGAGCAGTTCTTC,CASSPLGREKYNEQFF
TRBV6-2/TRBV6-3,TRBD2,NA,16,TRBJ2-4,TGTGCCAGCAGTTACATACCCGGACTAGCTATTAACATTCAGTACTTC,CASSYIPGLAINIQYF
TRBV5-4,NA,NA,16,TRBJ1-4,TGTGCCAGCAGCCGCGGCGGGACCTCAACTAATGAAAAACTGTTTTTT,CASSRGGTSTNEKLFF
TRBV4-1,NA,NA,16,TRBJ2-5,TGCGCCAGCAGCCTGGAGGGGAACAGCGAGGGAGAGACCCAGTACTTC,CASSLEGNSEGETQYF
TRBV5-1,NA,NA,14,TRBJ2-5,TGCGCCAGCAGCTTGGGAGGGGGGGGAGAGACCCAGTACTTC,CASSLGGGGETQYF
TRBV19,TRBD1,NA,17,TRBJ1-5,TGTGCCAGTAGTTTGATCCCGGGACAGGGAGGCAATCAGCCCCAGCATTTT,CASSLIPGQGGNQPQHF
TRBV29-1,NA,NA,12,TRBJ2-1,TGCAGCGTTTTTGACACTTACAATGAGCAGTTCTTC,CSVFDTYNEQFF
TRBV30,TRBD1,NA,14,TRBJ1-5,TGTGCCTGGAGTTTGACAGGGAACATTCAGCCCCAGCATTTT,CAWSLTGNIQPQHF
TRBV5-4,TRBD1,NA,16,TRBJ1-1,TGTGCCAGCAGCTCGACAGGGGCGGGGATGAACACTGAAGCTTTCTTT,CASSSTGAGMNTEAFF
TRBV5-1,NA,NA,13,TRBJ1-1,TGCGCCAGCAGCTTCGACAGTCACACTGAAGCTTTCTTT,CASSFDSHTEAFF
TRBV5-6,NA,NA,17,TRBJ1-1,TGTGCCAGCAGCCCGAGGCCGCCCAGGGACAAAGACACTGAAGCTTTCTTT,CASSPRPPRDKDTEAFF
TRBV9,NA,NA,16,TRBJ2-5,TGTGCCAGCAGCGTAGGAGGCTGGGGGGAAGAAGAGACCCAGTACTTC,CASSVGGWGEEETQYF
TRBV19,TRBD1,NA,16,TRBJ1-5,TGTGCCAGTAGTAGGGGGACAGGGGCGCCAAATCAGCCCCAGCATTTT,CASSRGTGAPNQPQHF
TRBV5-6,TRBD2,NA,14,TRBJ2-4,TGTGCCAGCAGCTCGGGGGGAGCCAAAAACATTCAGTACTTC,CASSSGGAKNIQYF
TRBV10-3,NA,NA,15,TRBJ1-2,TGTGCCATAAGGTCGAGGAAAAGGGGCTTCCATGGCTACACCTTC,CAIRSRKRGFHGYTF
TRBV29-1,NA,NA,15,TRBJ1-4,TGCAGCGTTGGGGTTCTGGGGGCCACTAATGAAAAACTGTTTTTT,CSVGVLGATNEKLFF
TRBV29-1,NA,NA,18,TRBJ2-2,TGCAGCTCTGAGAGGGACAATGACGGGGCTAGCGGCACCGGGGAGCTGTTTTTT,CSSERDNDGASGTGELFF
TRBV6-1,TRBD1,NA,14,TRBJ2-5,TGTGCCAGCAGTGATTACAGGGGCCAAGAGACCCAGTACTTC,CASSDYRGQETQYF
TRBV15,NA,NA,12,TRBJ2-2,TGTGCCATCCGGGTGAGGGCCGGGGAGCTGTTCTTT,CAIRVRAGELFF
TRBV5-4,NA,NA,18,TRBJ2-6,TGTGCCAGCAGTCAACGAGGGAACGGGGACTCTGGGGCCAACGTCCTGACTTTC,CASSQRGNGDSGANVLTF
TRBV28,TRBD2,NA,15,TRBJ2-2,TGTGCCAGCACCCCCGGGGGGAACAACGCCGGGGAGCTGTTTTTT,CASTPGGNNAGELFF
TRBV6-5,NA,once,13,TRBJ1-1,TGTGCCAGCAGCCTGGGAGGGGTGACTGAAGCTTTCTTT,CASSLGGVTEAFF
TRBV9,TRBD2,NA,15,TRBJ2-7,TGTGCCAGCAGCCCAGGAGGGACTAGATGGTACGAGCAGTACTTC,CASSPGGTRWYEQYF
TRBV24-1,NA,NA,16,TRBJ2-5,TGTGCCACCAGTGATCCTCTCTCAGGGGCTGGGGAGACCCAGTACTTC,CATSDPLSGAGETQYF
TRBV9,TRBD2,few,18,TRBJ2-7,TGTGCCAGCAGCGTAGACGTGGGAAGAGGGAGGGGAACGGGCGAGCAGTACTTC,CASSVDVGRGRGTGEQYF
TRBV9,TRBD2,NA,17,TRBJ2-3,TGTGCCAGCAGCGTAGCTAGCGGGGGGACGAGCACAGATACGCAGTATTTT,CASSVASGGTSTDTQYF
TRBV2,NA,NA,14,TRBJ1-5,TGTGCCAGCAGGAAGAGAGAAGGAGCAAAGCCCCAGCATTTT,CASRKREGAKPQHF
TRBV18,TRBD2,once,16,TRBJ2-7,TGTGCCAGCTCACCACCGGCCAGCGGGGGGAACTACGAGCAGTACTTC,CASSPPASGGNYEQYF
TRBV4-1,NA,NA,14,TRBJ1-1,TGCGCCAGCAGCCAAGAAAGACAGAACACTGAAGCTTTCTTT,CASSQERQNTEAFF
TRBV25-1,NA,once,15,TRBJ1-1,TGTGCCAGCACTGGGTTAATAGGGAGTGAAACTGAAGCTTTCTTT,CASTGLIGSETEAFF
TRBV2,NA,NA,12,TRBJ2-1,TGTGCCAGCACGTCAGCGTACAATGAGCAGTTCTTC,CASTSAYNEQFF
TRBV7-9,NA,NA,13,TRBJ2-7,TGTGCCAGCAGCTTTGGGCGTGACTACGAGCAGTACTTC,CASSFGRDYEQYF
TRBV15,TRBD2,once,15,TRBJ2-1,TGTGCCACCATCCGAGCGGGGGGGGATCCTAATGAGCAGTTCTTC,CATIRAGGDPNEQFF
TRBV27,TRBD1,once,14,TRBJ1-2,TGTGCCAGCAGACTCGGACAGGGGGCAGGTGGCTACACCTTC,CASRLGQGAGGYTF
TRBV21-1,NA,once,14,TRBJ2-7,TGTGCCAGCAGCAATAAATACAGGGGATGGGAGCAGTACTTC,CASSNKYRGWEQYF
TRBV9,TRBD1,NA,17,TRBJ1-2,TGTGCCAGCAGCGAAACCCAATCCCGGGACAGTTTGGGAGGCTACACCTTC,CASSETQSRDSLGGYTF
TRBV18,NA,NA,17,TRBJ1-6,TGTGCCAGCTCACCACCTTCCACGGGTCCCGGAAATTCACCCCTCCACTTT,CASSPPSTGPGNSPLHF
TRBV7-9,NA,NA,16,TRBJ2-1,TGTGCCAGCAGCACATTGACAGGCCGTCTACAGGATGAGCAGTTCTTC,CASSTLTGRLQDEQFF
TRBV7-9,NA,NA,15,TRBJ1-5,TGTGCCAGCAGCTTAGGGGGACAAGAATACCAGCCCCAGCATTTT,CASSLGGQEYQPQHF
TRBV9,TRBD1,NA,14,TRBJ2-1,TGTGCCACAGCACAGGGGCAGTCTAACAATGAGCAGTTCTTC,CATAQGQSNNEQFF
TRBV5-1,NA,NA,11,TRBJ1-2,TGCGCCAGCAGCTTACCCCTATCGGGGTCCTTC,CASSLPLSGSF
TRBV7-9,NA,NA,15,TRBJ1-1,TGTGCCAGCAGCTTAGGGCAGGTCCTAACCACTGAAGCTTTCTTT,CASSLGQVLTTEAFF
TRBV2,TRBD1,NA,15,TRBJ1-4,TGTGCCAGCAGTGAAGAGGGGGCGGAGGGGGAAAAACTGTTTTTT,CASSEEGAEGEKLFF
TRBV4-2,NA,NA,15,TRBJ2-3,TGTGCCAGCACACGGGACTCTCTTCTCACAGATACGCAGTATTTT,CASTRDSLLTDTQYF
TRBV7-2,TRBD1,NA,14,TRBJ1-2,TGTGCCAGCAGCTCCCAGGGACAGTACTATGGCTACACCTTC,CASSSQGQYYGYTF
TRBV19,TRBD1,few,13,TRBJ2-1,TGTGCCAGTAGTGTCCAGGGGGCGGATGAGCAGTTCTTC,CASSVQGADEQFF
TRBV5-1,TRBD1,once,13,TRBJ1-2,TGCGCCAGCAGCAGGGACAGGATCTATGGCTACACCTTC,CASSRDRIYGYTF
TRBV11-2,TRBD1,NA,18,TRBJ2-1,TGTGCCAGCAGCTTAGGAGGGGTGGGACAGGGGGCCTACAATGAGCAGTTCTTC,CASSLGGVGQGAYNEQFF
TRBV29-1,NA,NA,14,TRBJ2-1,TGCAGCGTTGTAGGGGGGGGAGGCTACAATGAGCAGTTCTTC,CSVVGGGGYNEQFF
TRBV7-9,NA,NA,13,TRBJ2-7,TGTGCCAGCAGCTTAGAGGGAGAGGGCGAGCAGTACTTC,CASSLEGEGEQYF
TRBV2,NA,once,13,TRBJ1-5,TGTGCCAGCAGTGGACAGGTTGGTCAGCCCCAGCATTTT,CASSGQVGQPQHF
TRBV19,NA,NA,13,TRBJ1-1,TGTGCCAGTTCTCCTTGGGGGGGCACTGAAGCTTTCTTT,CASSPWGGTEAFF
TRBV30,NA,NA,14,TRBJ1-6,TGTGCCTGGAGTGTTGACAGTGGAAATTCACCCCTCCACTTT,CAWSVDSGNSPLHF
TRBV29-1,NA,NA,14,TRBJ1-2,TGCAGCGCCCGATTGGGGGGTGAGCTCTATGGCTACACCTTC,CSARLGGELYGYTF
TRBV6-6,TRBD1,few,14,TRBJ2-4,TGTGCCAGCACTACCCGGGACAGAGCAAACATTCAGTACTTC,CASTTRDRANIQYF
TRBV19,TRBD1,NA,14,TRBJ1-4,TGTGCCAGTAGTTCCGGGACAGGGAATGTAAAACTGTTTTTT,CASSSGTGNVKLFF
TRBV5-6,TRBD1,NA,17,TRBJ1-2,TGTGCCAGCAGCTTGGGGGTTATTATTGCAGGGGGCTATGGCTACACCTTC,CASSLGVIIAGGYGYTF